These T cell receptor beta chains were read from a single sample in a study of cytomegalovirus exposure and HLA in healthy donors. The repertoire was sequenced with immunoSEQ multiplex PCR; TCRdb's copy has only in-frame clones and lacks some. Among tens of thousands of clones, under 80% were seen once, and the ten largest hold 5.5%. The sequenced sample consisted of PBMCs. The receptors stem from a male donor in good health and CMV-seropositive. The CDR3 runs from the conserved cysteine through the conserved F or W.

>TRBJ2-5|TRBV9
CASSVEGQQETQYF
>TRBJ1-1|TRBV28
CASHYPAAADTEAFF
>TRBJ2-5|TRBV7-3
CASSLRGGDRGSQYF
>TRBJ2-7|TRBV19
CASSIGQGASYEQYF
>TRBJ1-1|TRBV28
CASNTGQKNTEAFF
>TRBJ2-3|TRBV7-6
CASSRIRGQGFDTQYF
>TRBJ1-3|TRBV28
CASIPVGGAGNTIYF
>TRBJ2-1|TRBV7-9
CASSETSGSKNEQFF
>TRBJ1-1|TRBV19
CAIQQGDSTEAFF
>TRBJ1-2|TRBV5-1
CASSYMTENYGYTF